Shown below are 11 T cell receptor beta chains from a single sample sequenced in a study of T cell repertoires in cytomegalovirus infection. TCRdb analysed the reads with MiXCR anew, one entry per CDR3 protein. The table has approximately 750,000 distinct CDR3 sequences, under 40% seen once. The sample taken for sequencing was PBMCs. The receptors shown here come from a human donor in good health (CMV status not recorded). Some clones in this sample may be carry-over from other donors' samples.

This clonotype has more than one count but fewer than ten. The chain is built from TRBV20-1 and TRBJ1-2, with a tentative D call TRBD1 (5 bases). Germline V gives CDR1 DFQATT, CDR2 SNEGSKA (reference sequence). V was shortened by 0 bases and J by 8 bases, with 7 bases between the two germline ends. This CDR3 spans 11 amino acids. CDR3 DNA: TGCAGTGCTAGAGATCAGGGCGGCTACACCTTC. This encodes CSARDQGGYTF.

This chain connects TRBV5-1 to TRBJ2-6; D gene ambiguous. Trimming pared 0 bases from V and 0 bases from J, leaving 7 bases between. Looked up from germline, CDR1 is SGHRS and CDR2 is YFSETQ. There are 16 residues in the CDR3. The chain's CDR3 is CASSLGQRSGANVLTF. DNA of the CDR3: TGCGCCAGCAGCTTGGGGCAGCGCTCTGGGGCCAACGTCCTGACTTTC.

The chain recombines TRBV19 with TRBJ2-2; 8 bases fit TRBD1. Germline V gene lookup returns CDR1 LNHDA and CDR2 SQIVND (reference sequence). The CDR3 is made up of 16 amino acids. V shed 5 bases and J 0 bases; nucleotides not matched to a gene: 5. CDR3 sequence reads: CASSWDRTSNTGELFF. Written as DNA, the CDR3 is TGTGCCAGTAGTTGGGACAGGACCTCGAACACCGGGGAGCTGTTTTTT.

For this clonotype: It may be a read error: a sequence one base away is much more abundant. V usage is TRBV7-2 and J usage is TRBJ1-2, with 10 nucleotides matching TRBD1. V was pared by 3 bases and J by 8 bases, with 6 bases of the junction left unmatched. CDR1 and CDR2 (germline): SGHTA, FQGNSA. The CDR3 runs 14 residues. CDR3 sequence (DNA): TGTGCCAGCAGCTTCGACAGGGGGCGCAGGGGCTACACCTTC. As protein: CASSFDRGRRGYTF.

This clonotype was seen many times. This chain uses TRBV7-2 with TRBJ1-4, with no clear D. V shed 6 bases and J shed 0 bases, with 11 bases lying between them. CDR3 length: 15 amino acids. Germline V lookup: CDR1 SGHTA, CDR2 FQGNSA. CDR3 sequence (DNA): TGTGCCAGCAGTCTTACAGCTGCAACTAATGAAAAACTGTTTTTT. This gives the protein CASSLTAATNEKLFF.

The V gene is TRBV7-2, the J gene TRBJ2-3; D remains unclear. Trimming took off 3 bases at V and 4 bases at J, with 11 bases between the two ends. CDR1 and CDR2 (germline): SGHTA, FQGNSA. The CDR3 extends over 14 amino acids. In DNA form, the CDR3 reads TGTGCCAGCAGCTTGAGGTGGAGCGCAGATACGCAGTATTTT. Translating it yields CASSLRWSADTQYF.

The chain links TRBV5-1 to TRBJ2-7; 8 nucleotides match TRBD1. CDR3 length: 15 residues. From germline, CDR1 is SGHRS and CDR2 YFSETQ. Unmatched junction bases numbered 7, after V lost 4 bases and J lost 1 base. This CDR3 reads CASSHGTGASYEQYF. CDR3 coding DNA: TGCGCCAGCAGCCACGGGACAGGTGCATCCTACGAGCAGTACTTC.

The chain couples TRBV6-8 to TRBJ2-3; D is ambiguous. Trimming pared 4 bases from V and 5 bases from J, leaving 16 bases between. The CDR3 is 15 amino acids. Germline loops: CDR1 MNHGY, CDR2 SAAAGT. The DNA for the CDR3 is TGTGCCAGCAGTTTGTGGGGAATGAGTCAAGATACGCAGTATTTT. Its translation: CASSLWGMSQDTQYF.

The genes are TRBV6-6 and TRBJ1-6, with D possibly matching TRBD1 (5 bases). This CDR3 is 14 amino acids long. Trimming stripped 2 bases from V and 10 bases from J, with 12 bases between. Germline V lookup: CDR1 MNHNY, CDR2 SVGAGI (reference sequence). The DNA for the CDR3 is TGTGCCAGCAGTTACAGCAGGGAAAACTCACCCCTCCACTTT. Amino acids: CASSYSRENSPLHF.

As regards this clonotype: A clone one base away is much larger, so this may be a read error. The chain has TRBV28 and TRBJ2-5; 8 nucleotides line up with TRBD1. Germline V gives CDR1 MDHEN, CDR2 SYDVKM. The CDR3 contains 13 residues. CDR3 sequence: CASSADRGETHYF. CDR3 nucleotide sequence: TGTGCCAGCAGCGCAGACAGGGGAGAGACCCATTACTTC.

This clonotype has a handful of counts. The chain recombines TRBV27 with TRBJ1-1; D unclear. Germline assignment: CDR1 MNHEY and CDR2 SMNVEV (reference sequence). Between the trimmed V and J ends, which lost 6 bases and 1 base, there was a span of 21 bases. This CDR3 contains 17 residues. CDR3 nucleotides: TGTGCCAGCAGGCTCGGGATGGGAACTGCTGCGAACACTGAAGCTTTCTTT. It specifies CASRLGMGTAANTEAFF.